This paragraph covers one TCR beta chain sequence. Which antigen it targets is not known. One base away there is no much larger clone; base qualities are not given. Using the deep immunoSEQ assay, TCR CDR3 regions were amplified from genomic DNA by multiplex PCR. Extracted genomic DNA from each cell subset was distributed evenly across all wells of several immunoSEQ 96-well plates, and each plate was treated as a replicate. Each replicate PCR for sorted subsets received 200 ng genomic DNA, equal to roughly 30,000 T cell genomes. The purified libraries were quantified using a Qubit 3.0 fluorometer, sized with a Bioanalyzer 2100, and then quantified again using the KAPA Library Quantification kit. Every immunoSEQ 96-well plate was sequenced on a separate single-read 150-cycle Illumina NextSeq 550 flow cell. Turning to the authors' computational methods: The immunoSEQ output contained only junctional sequences without quality scores, so filtering could not match that applied to full-length reads. To assign V/J genes and CDR3, sequences were annotated against IMGT germline references using PyIR, a Python wrapper for IgBLAST v1.9. Reads were filtered out if the reads had weak V/J assignments (E-value above 1e-6), no CDR3, stop codons, out-of-frame junctions, or ambiguous translated residues. A V3J clonotype was defined by an identical inferred V gene, J gene, and CDR3 amino acid sequence. To compute the percentage overlap between repertoires, the number of shared unique clonotypes was divided by the size of the smaller repertoire. Richness of each repertoire was evaluated using RTK rarefaction, the Chao1 estimator, and Recon v2.1 estimates of unobserved clonotypes. OLGA was used to compute generation probabilities for all TCRbeta clonotypes that the gDNA method yielded from a few donors. Not all clones reach the TCRdb copy of this immuneACCESS table, which keeps in-frame sequences only. Checked studies attribute under half of the gap to unresolved V genes and leave the rest unexplained. V and J calls and clone size are given by that table; D and trimming were obtained from the DNA. The sample records hundreds of thousands of clones, approximately 96% of which are singletons. About 0.12% of the sample rests with the top ten.

These data belong to a study of shared clonotypes between healthy human individuals (dated by TCRdb to 2018 to 2021). General notes on the study: The cohort included a few men and a couple of women between 18 and 49 years of age. For each donor, three plates each were used for CD4 naive and CD4 memory, two plates were used for CD8 naive, and one plate was used for CD8 memory. Blood TCR repertoires of five healthy adults were deeply sequenced to estimate repertoire size and the extent of clonotype sharing between individuals. To increase sequencing depth and limit assay-specific biases, TCR repertoire library preparation and sequencing were carried out by different laboratories using diverse techniques. Per donor, leukapheresis produced somewhere between about 0.85 and 8.9 billion PBMCs.

Results and caveats for the whole study, not just this receptor: Based on pairwise subsampling, the degree of clonotype sharing among donors was expected to be affected by sequencing depth. Sampling was restricted to blood, and TCR repertoires in tissues likely differ from the TCR repertoires found in blood. Rarefaction of sorted-subset datasets indicated incomplete sequencing despite the large sequencing depth. Around 5.4% of naive CD4, around 4% of naive CD8, approximately 2.2% of memory CD4, and 0.35% to 0.5% of memory CD8 clonotypes were shared across a few donors. Naive subsets generally had larger estimated clonotype richness than memory subsets. Because the study included a small number of donors, the genetic and exposure-history diversity represented was limited. Higher generation probabilities were observed for clonotypes shared by all four sorted-subset donors than for non-shared clonotypes.

CD8 naive samples were obtained by positive selection for CCR7 among CD45RO-negative cells, yielding a CD45RA+CCR7+ population from which TemRA cells were excluded. The donors were healthy, HIV-negative adults who had no recently reported acute infections or vaccinations. All donors were Caucasian adults living in Nashville, Tennessee, USA. Blood was obtained by leukapheresis, after which PBMCs were separated by Ficoll-Histopaque density gradient centrifugation and cryopreserved in liquid nitrogen vapor phase. Analytical flow cytometry was used to check the purity and quantity of each magnetically sorted T cell population. Genomic DNA was isolated from every sorted fraction and measured by UV absorbance on a Nanodrop 2000c. The sample comprised naive CD8+ T cells sorted from blood. Reading the label with the study, this specimen's cell subset or site is: CD45RA+CCR7+. This receptor was identified in a woman aged 30 to 39 in good health.

The CDR3 sequence is CASARTGVVEAFF. The nucleotides read TGTGCCAGCGCTAGGACAGGGGTGGTTGAAGCTTTCTTT. This sequence uses TRBV25-1 and TRBJ1-1; 9 bases in between match TRBD1. V lost 8 bases and J lost 7 bases, and the count of bases not matched to a germline gene is 8. Including cysteine and phenylalanine, the CDR3 has 13 amino acids. The entry retains the CDR3 DNA only, 39 bases that are in frame from base 1. For CDR1 and CDR2, the germline V gene lists MGHDK and SYGVNS.